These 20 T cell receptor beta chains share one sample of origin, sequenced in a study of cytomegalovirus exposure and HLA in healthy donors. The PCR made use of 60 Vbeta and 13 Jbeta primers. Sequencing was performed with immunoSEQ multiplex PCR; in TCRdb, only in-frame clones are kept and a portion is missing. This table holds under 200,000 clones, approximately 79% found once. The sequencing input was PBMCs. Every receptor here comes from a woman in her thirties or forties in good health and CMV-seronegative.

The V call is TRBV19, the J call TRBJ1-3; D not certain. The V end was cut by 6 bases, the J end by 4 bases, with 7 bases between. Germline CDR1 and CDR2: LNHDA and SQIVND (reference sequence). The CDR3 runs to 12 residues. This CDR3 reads CASSQQGNTIYF. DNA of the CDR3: TGTGCCAGTAGCCAACAGGGAAACACCATATATTTT.

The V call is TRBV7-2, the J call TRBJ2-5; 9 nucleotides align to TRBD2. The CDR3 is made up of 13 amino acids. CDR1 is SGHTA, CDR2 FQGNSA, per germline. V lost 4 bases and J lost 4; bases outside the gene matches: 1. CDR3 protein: CASSSTSGETQYF. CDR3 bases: TGTGCCAGCAGCTCGACTAGCGGAGAGACCCAGTACTTC.

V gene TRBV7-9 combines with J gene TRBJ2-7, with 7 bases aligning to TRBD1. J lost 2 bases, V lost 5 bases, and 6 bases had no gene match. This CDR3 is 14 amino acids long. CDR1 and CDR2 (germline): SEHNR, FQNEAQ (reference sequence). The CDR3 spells CASSQDRFTYEQYF. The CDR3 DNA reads TGTGCCAGCAGCCAGGACAGGTTTACCTACGAGCAGTACTTC.

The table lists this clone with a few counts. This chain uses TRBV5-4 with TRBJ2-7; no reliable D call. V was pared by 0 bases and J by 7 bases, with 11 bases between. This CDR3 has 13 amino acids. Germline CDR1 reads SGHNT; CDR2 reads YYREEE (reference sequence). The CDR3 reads CASSLGLKEEQYF. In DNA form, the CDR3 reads TGTGCCAGCAGCTTGGGCCTTAAGGAGGAGCAGTACTTC.

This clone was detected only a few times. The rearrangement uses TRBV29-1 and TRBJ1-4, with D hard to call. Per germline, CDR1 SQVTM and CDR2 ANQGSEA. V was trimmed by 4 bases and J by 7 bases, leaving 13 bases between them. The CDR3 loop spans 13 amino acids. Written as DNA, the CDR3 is TGCAGCGTTGTGATCGGAGGTGGTGAAAAACTGTTTTTT. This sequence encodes CSVVIGGGEKLFF.

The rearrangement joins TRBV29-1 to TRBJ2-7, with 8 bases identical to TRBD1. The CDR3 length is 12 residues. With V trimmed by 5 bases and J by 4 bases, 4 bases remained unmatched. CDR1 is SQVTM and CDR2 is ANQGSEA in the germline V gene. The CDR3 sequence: CSVWTGQYEQYF. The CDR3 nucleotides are TGCAGCGTTTGGACAGGGCAGTACGAGCAGTACTTC.

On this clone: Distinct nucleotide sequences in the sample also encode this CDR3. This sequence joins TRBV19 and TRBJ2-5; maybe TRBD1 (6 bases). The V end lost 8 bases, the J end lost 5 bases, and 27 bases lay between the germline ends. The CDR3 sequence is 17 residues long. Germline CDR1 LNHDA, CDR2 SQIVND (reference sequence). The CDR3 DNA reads TGTGCCAGTCGGGGATTAGGGGGACCCAGCTTAGGGGAGACCCAGTACTTC. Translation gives CASRGLGGPSLGETQYF. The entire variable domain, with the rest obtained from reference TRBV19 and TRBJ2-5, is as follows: DGGITQSPKYLFRKEGQNVTLSCEQNLNHDAMYWYRQDPGQGLRLIYYSQIVNDFQKGDIAEGYSVSREKKESFPLTVTSAQKNPTAFYLCASRGLGGPSLGETQYFGPGTRLLVL.

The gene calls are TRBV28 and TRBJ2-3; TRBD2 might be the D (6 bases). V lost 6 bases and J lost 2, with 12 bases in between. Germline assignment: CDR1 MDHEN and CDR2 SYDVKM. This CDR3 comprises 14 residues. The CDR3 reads CASSPTGVTDTQYF. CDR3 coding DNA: TGTGCCAGCAGCCCCACGGGGGTCACAGATACGCAGTATTTT.

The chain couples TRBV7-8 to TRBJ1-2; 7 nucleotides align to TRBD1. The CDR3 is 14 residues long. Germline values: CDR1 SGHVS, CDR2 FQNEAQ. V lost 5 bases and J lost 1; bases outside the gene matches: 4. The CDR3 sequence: CASSRGGGNYGYTF. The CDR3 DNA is TGTGCCAGCAGCCGAGGGGGCGGTAACTATGGCTACACCTTC.

For the CDR3, the DNA is TGTGCCAGCAGCTTCCCTAAGCGAAACGAGCAGTACTTC. It is translated as CASSFPKRNEQYF. J is TRBJ2-7 and V is TRBV11-2, with D hard to call. The CDR3 has 13 residues. Germline V gene data show CDR1 as SGHAT and CDR2 as FQNNGV. Deletions cut 3 bases from V and 5 bases from J, with 11 bases between.

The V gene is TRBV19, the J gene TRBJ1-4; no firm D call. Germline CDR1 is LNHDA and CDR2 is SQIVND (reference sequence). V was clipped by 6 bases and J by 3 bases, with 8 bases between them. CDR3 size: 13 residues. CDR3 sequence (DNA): TGTGCCAGTAGGGACTGGCCTAATGAAAAACTGTTTTTT. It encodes CASRDWPNEKLFF.

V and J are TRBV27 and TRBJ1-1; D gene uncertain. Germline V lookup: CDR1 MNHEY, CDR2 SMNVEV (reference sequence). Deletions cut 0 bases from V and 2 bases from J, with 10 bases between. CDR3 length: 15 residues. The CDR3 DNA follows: TGTGCCAGCAGTTTATCGAGTTTCCGCAACACTGAAGCTTTCTTT. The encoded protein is CASSLSSFRNTEAFF.

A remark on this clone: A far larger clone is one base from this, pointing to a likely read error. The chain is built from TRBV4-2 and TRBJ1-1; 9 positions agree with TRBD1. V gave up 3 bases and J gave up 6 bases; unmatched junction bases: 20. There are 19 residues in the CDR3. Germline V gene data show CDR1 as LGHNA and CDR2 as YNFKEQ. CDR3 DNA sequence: TGTGCCAGCAGCCATATAACCCGGGACAGGGTAATGTTGGAGTCTGAAGCTTTCTTT. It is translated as CASSHITRDRVMLESEAFF.

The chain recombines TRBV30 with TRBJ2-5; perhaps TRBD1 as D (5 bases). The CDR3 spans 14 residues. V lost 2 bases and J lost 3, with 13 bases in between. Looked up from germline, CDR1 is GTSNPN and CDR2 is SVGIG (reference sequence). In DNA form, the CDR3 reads TGTGCCTGGAGTTTAGGGGCGGTCAAAGAGACCCAGTACTTC. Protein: CAWSLGAVKETQYF.

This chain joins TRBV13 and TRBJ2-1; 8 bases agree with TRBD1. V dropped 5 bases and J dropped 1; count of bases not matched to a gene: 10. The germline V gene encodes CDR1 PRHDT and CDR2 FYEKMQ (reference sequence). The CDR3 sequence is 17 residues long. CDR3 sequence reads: CASSHKTGTGSYNEQFF. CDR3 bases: TGTGCCAGCAGCCATAAGACCGGGACAGGATCCTACAATGAGCAGTTCTTC.

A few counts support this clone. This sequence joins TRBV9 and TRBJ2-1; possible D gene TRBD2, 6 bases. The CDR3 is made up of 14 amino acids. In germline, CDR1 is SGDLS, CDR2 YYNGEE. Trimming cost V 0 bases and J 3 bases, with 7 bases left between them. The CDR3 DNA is TGTGCCAGCAGCGTAGGGACTAACTACAATGAGCAGTTCTTC. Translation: CASSVGTNYNEQFF.

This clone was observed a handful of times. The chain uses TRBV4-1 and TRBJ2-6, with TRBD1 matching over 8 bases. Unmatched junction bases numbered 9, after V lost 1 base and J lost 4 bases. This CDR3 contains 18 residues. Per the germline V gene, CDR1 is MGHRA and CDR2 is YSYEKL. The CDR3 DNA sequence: TGCGCCAGCAGCCAAGGGGGCAGGGGGCGGACGGGGGCCAACGTCCTGACTTTC. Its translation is CASSQGGRGRTGANVLTF.

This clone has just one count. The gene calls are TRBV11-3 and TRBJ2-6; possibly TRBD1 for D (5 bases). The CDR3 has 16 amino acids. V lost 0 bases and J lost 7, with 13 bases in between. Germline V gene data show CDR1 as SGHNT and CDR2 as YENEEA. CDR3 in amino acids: CASSLEGPSLANVLTF. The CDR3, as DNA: TGTGCCAGCAGCTTAGAGGGGCCCTCGTTAGCCAACGTCCTGACTTTC.

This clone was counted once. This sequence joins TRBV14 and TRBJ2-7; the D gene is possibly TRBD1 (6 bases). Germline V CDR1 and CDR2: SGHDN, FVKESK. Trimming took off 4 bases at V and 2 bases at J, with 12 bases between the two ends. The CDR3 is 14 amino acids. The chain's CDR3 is CASSPGTRAYEQYF. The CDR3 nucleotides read TGTGCCAGCAGCCCCGGGACACGGGCCTACGAGCAGTACTTC.

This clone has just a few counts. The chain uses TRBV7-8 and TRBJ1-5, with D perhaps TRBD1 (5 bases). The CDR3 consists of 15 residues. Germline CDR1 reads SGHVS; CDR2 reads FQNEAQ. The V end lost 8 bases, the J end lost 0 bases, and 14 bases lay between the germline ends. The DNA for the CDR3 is TGTGCCAGCCGAGTCAACAGGAATAGCAATCAGCCCCAGCATTTT. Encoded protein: CASRVNRNSNQPQHF.